Here is one T cell receptor beta chain with its context. This entry comes from a study of blood T cell repertoires in COVID-19. For the study at large: Donors in the United States, Italy and Spain gave samples during acute or convalescent COVID-19. Sample material is recorded as cDNA or gDNA derived from T cells, B-cell-depleted T cells, or PBMCs.

V lost 6 bases, J lost 4 bases, and 12 bases stayed unmatched. This CDR3 is 16 amino acids long. Germline assignment: CDR1 MDHEN and CDR2 SYDVKM. In the original workflow: The authors estimated nucleated cell counts from reference gene primer amplification. TCRdb's copy holds only in-frame clones and misses some; the assay was immunoSEQ multiplex PCR. The DNA was the basis for D and trimming; V, J and clone size are from that table. Of fewer than 150,000 clones listed, 75% to 90% are singletons. The sample taken for sequencing was peripheral blood. This rearrangement joins TRBV28 to TRBJ1-5, with 7 bases identical to TRBD1. The TCR comes from a woman aged 50 to 60 who had recovered from COVID-19. The CDR3 DNA sequence: TGTGCCAGCAGAGAAGAGGGGGACAGCCTTAATCAGCCCCAGCATTTT. Translated, it gives CASREEGDSLNQPQHF.